A single sample gave rise to the 4 T cell receptor beta chains below, sequenced in a study of T cell clonotyping in hematopoietic cell transplantation. The repertoire was sequenced with immunoSEQ multiplex PCR; TCRdb's copy has only in-frame clones and lacks some. The table includes about 11,000 clones, 80% to 95% detected once. Time point of the sample: recipient sample about 28 days before transplant, after cytoreduction. The source was peripheral blood mononuclear cells, collected before stem cell transplant. The receptors here all came from a woman between 40 and 55 years old with acute myeloid leukemia. Some clones in this sample may be carry-over from other donors' samples.

The chain employs TRBV2 and TRBJ2-7; D is unresolved. The V and J ends lost 9 bases and 0 bases respectively, with 15 bases between them. Germline values: CDR1 SNHLY, CDR2 FYNNEI. The CDR3 runs to 14 residues. CDR3 sequence reads: CASRPRPSSYEQYF. Written as DNA, the CDR3 is TGTGCCAGTCGACCTCGGCCAAGCTCCTACGAGCAGTACTTC.

This sequence joins TRBV5-1 and TRBJ2-3; D gene uncertain. Per the germline V gene, CDR1 is SGHRS and CDR2 is YFSETQ. Trimming pared 4 bases from V and 0 bases from J, leaving 12 bases between. This CDR3 contains 15 residues. CDR3 amino acids: CASSPTGPSTDTQYF. Here the CDR3 DNA reads TGCGCCAGCAGCCCGACTGGGCCTAGCACAGATACGCAGTATTTT.

V and J are TRBV5-1 and TRBJ2-3; D may be TRBD1 (5 bases). V was clipped by 0 bases and J by 2 bases, with 10 bases between them. The CDR3 runs to 15 residues. Germline loops: CDR1 SGHRS, CDR2 YFSETQ. The CDR3, as DNA: TGCGCCAGCAGCTTGGTCGACAGCCCCACAGATACGCAGTATTTT. It yields the protein CASSLVDSPTDTQYF.

V and J are TRBV21-1 and TRBJ2-7. TRBV21-1 is termed a pseudogene. The CDR3 contains 16 residues. CDR3 sequence reads: CASSPQQRCSSYEQYF. CDR3 in DNA: TGTGCCAGCAGCCCGCAACAGCGCTGCAGCTCCTACGAGCAGTACTTC.